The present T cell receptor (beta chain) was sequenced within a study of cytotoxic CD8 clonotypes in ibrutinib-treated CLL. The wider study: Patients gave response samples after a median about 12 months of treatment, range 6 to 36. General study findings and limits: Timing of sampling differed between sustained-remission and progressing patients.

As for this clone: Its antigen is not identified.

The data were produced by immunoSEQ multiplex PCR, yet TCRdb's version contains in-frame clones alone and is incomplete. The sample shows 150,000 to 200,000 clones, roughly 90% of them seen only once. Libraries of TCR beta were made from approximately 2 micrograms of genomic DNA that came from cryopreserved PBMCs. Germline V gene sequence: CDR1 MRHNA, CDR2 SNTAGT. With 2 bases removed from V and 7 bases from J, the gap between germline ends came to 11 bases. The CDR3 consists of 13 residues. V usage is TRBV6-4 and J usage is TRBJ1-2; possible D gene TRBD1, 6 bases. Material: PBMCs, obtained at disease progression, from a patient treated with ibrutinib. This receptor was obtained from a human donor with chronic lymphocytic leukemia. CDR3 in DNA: TGTGCCAGCAGTGACACTGGGGGGCTTGGCTACACCTTC. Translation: CASSDTGGLGYTF.